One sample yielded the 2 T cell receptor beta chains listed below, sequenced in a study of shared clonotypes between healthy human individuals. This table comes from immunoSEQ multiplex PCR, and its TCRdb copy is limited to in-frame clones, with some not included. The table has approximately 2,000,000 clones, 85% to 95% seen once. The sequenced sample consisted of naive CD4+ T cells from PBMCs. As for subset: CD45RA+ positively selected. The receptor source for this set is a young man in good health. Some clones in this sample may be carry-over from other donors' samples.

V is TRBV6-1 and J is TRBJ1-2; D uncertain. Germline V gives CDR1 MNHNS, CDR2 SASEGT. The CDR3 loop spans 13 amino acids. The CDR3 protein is CLSERTARNGYTF. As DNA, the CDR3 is TGTCTATCCGAAAGGACGGCCAGAAATGGCTACACCTTC.

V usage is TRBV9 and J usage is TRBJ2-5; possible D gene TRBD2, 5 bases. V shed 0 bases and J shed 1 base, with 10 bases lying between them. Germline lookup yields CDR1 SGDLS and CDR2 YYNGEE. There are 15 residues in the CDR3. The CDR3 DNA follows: TGTGCCAGCAGCGTAGCTGGTGGGAGCCAAGAGACCCAGTACTTC. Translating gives CASSVAGGSQETQYF.